The rows below give T cell receptor beta chains drawn from one sample of a study of siplizumab effects on memory and regulatory T cells. Generated by immunoSEQ multiplex PCR, the TCRdb table keeps only in-frame clones and is missing some. In the table there are about 98,000 clones, 92% of which are singletons. Sequenced sample: CD4+ T cells sorted from blood. These receptor sequences come from a human donor in good health. The CDR3 runs from the conserved cysteine through the conserved F or W. Fields, in order: V gene, J gene, D gene, clone size, CDR3 protein, CDR3 DNA. The D gene is left open where the match is weak. Only part of the rows carry a size: once, few, many, or a class if the clone is expanded.

>TRBV5-1|TRBJ2-7|TRBD2|.
CASSLAGTSGSTDEQYF
TGCGCCAGCAGCTTGGCCGGGACTAGCGGGAGTACGGACGAGCAGTACTTC
>TRBV9|TRBJ2-4|TRBD1|.
CASSVGPGTGKNIQYF
TGTGCCAGCAGCGTAGGGCCCGGGACAGGTAAAAACATTCAGTACTTC
>TRBV2|TRBJ2-3|.|.
CASSEQGFKGDTQYF
TGTGCCAGCAGTGAGCAGGGATTCAAGGGAGATACGCAGTATTTT
>TRBV6-1|TRBJ2-5|.|.
CASSENREVSGQETQYF
TGTGCCAGCAGTGAAAACAGGGAAGTTAGCGGCCAAGAGACCCAGTACTTC
>TRBV27|TRBJ2-1|.|.
CASSLSIIGLIGNNEQFF
TGTGCCAGCAGTTTGTCGATCATTGGTTTGATTGGTAACAATGAGCAGTTCTTC
>TRBV5-1|TRBJ2-7|TRBD1|.
CASSLDPGGAALGEQYF
TGCGCCAGCAGCTTAGACCCAGGGGGCGCAGCTCTTGGCGAGCAGTACTTC
>TRBV5-1|TRBJ2-7|.|.
CASTMAGTLEQYF
TGCGCCAGCACCATGGCGGGGACTCTCGAGCAGTACTTC
>TRBV10-3|TRBJ2-1|TRBD1|.
CAISRQGHRNEQFF
TGTGCCATCAGCCGACAGGGGCATCGAAATGAGCAGTTCTTC
>TRBV28|TRBJ2-7|TRBD2|.
CASRELAGDYEQYF
TGTGCCAGCCGGGAACTAGCGGGAGACTACGAGCAGTACTTC
>TRBV7-2|TRBJ2-3|TRBD2|.
CASTLTSGSIGNTQYF
TGTGCCAGCACCCTGACTAGCGGGAGTATTGGGAATACGCAGTATTTT
>TRBV19|TRBJ1-1|.|once
CASSITQVQNTEAFF
TGTGCCAGTAGTATTACTCAGGTACAGAACACTGAAGCTTTCTTT
>TRBV5-1|TRBJ2-3|.|.
CASSGPGTDTQYF
TGCGCCAGCAGCGGACCGGGCACAGATACGCAGTATTTT
>TRBV19|TRBJ1-2|.|.
CASRGPFPGTKDGYTF
TGTGCCAGTAGGGGCCCTTTTCCCGGGACAAAGGATGGCTACACCTTC
>TRBV19|TRBJ1-2|TRBD1|.
CASRSTGTDIYGYTF
TGTGCCAGTAGGAGCACCGGGACAGACATCTATGGCTACACCTTC
>TRBV11-3|TRBJ2-1|TRBD1|.
CASSSRDRDNDEQFF
TGTGCCAGCAGTTCCCGGGACAGGGATAACGATGAGCAGTTCTTC
>TRBV11-3|TRBJ2-3|.|.
CASSLRGTTDTQYF
TGTGCCAGCAGCCTCCGAGGGACCACAGATACGCAGTATTTT
>TRBV6-6|TRBJ2-2|TRBD2|.
CASGLEAFGELFF
TGTGCCAGCGGACTAGAAGCTTTCGGGGAGCTGTTTTTT
>TRBV7-2|TRBJ2-4|TRBD1|.
CASSPTGVNIQYF
TGTGCCAGCAGCCCCACAGGGGTCAACATTCAGTACTTC
>TRBV5-4|TRBJ2-2|.|.
CASSLEGTNTGELFF
TGTGCCAGCAGCTTGGAAGGGACCAACACCGGGGAGCTGTTTTTT
>TRBV7-9|TRBJ2-1|TRBD1|.
CASSLARWGQGMSNEQFF
TGTGCCAGCAGCTTAGCGCGTTGGGGACAGGGGATGAGCAATGAGCAGTTCTTC
>TRBV18|TRBJ2-7|TRBD1|once
CASSHPGQSYEQYF
TGTGCCAGCTCACATCCGGGACAGTCCTACGAGCAGTACTTC
>TRBV7-9|TRBJ1-1|.|.
CASSLATAYTEAFF
TGTGCCAGCAGCTTAGCGACAGCTTACACTGAAGCTTTCTTT
>TRBV28|TRBJ1-1|.|.
CASRSTGGRAEAFF
TGTGCCAGCAGGTCGACAGGCGGAAGAGCTGAAGCTTTCTTT
>TRBV6-4|TRBJ2-3|TRBD2|once
CASSDGAGGPGDTQYF
TGTGCCAGCAGTGACGGGGCGGGAGGGCCAGGAGATACGCAGTATTTT
>TRBV28|TRBJ2-7|.|.
CASSLLRPSIYEQYF
TGTGCCAGCAGTTTACTCCGACCTTCAATCTACGAGCAGTACTTC
>TRBV19|TRBJ1-1|.|.
CASREQGRTEAFF
TGTGCCAGTAGGGAACAGGGTCGCACTGAAGCTTTCTTT
>TRBV11-2|TRBJ2-2|.|.
CASSMTSGMGELFF
TGTGCCAGCAGCATGACTTCGGGGATGGGGGAGCTGTTTTTT
>TRBV5-6|TRBJ2-3|.|.
CASSLSGPDTQYF
TGTGCCAGCAGCTTGTCGGGCCCCGATACGCAGTATTTT
>TRBV5-1|TRBJ2-5|TRBD2|.
CASSWGGLAGVSETQYF
TGCGCCAGCAGCTGGGGGGGACTAGCGGGAGTCAGTGAGACCCAGTACTTC
>TRBV27|TRBJ2-2|.|.
CASSFGSAYTGELFF
TGTGCCAGCAGTTTCGGCAGCGCTTACACCGGGGAGCTGTTTTTT
>TRBV5-4|TRBJ2-1|.|.
CASTDRKRRADEQFF
TGTGCCAGCACCGATCGGAAAAGGAGGGCAGATGAGCAGTTCTTC
>TRBV6-5|TRBJ2-7|.|.
CASSGSSGSYEQYF
TGTGCCAGCAGTGGTTCCTCAGGGTCGTACGAGCAGTACTTC
>TRBV30|TRBJ1-2|.|.
CAWAKGANYGYTF
TGTGCCTGGGCTAAAGGGGCTAACTATGGCTACACCTTC
>TRBV28|TRBJ2-6|.|.
CASSFLAGANVLTF
TGTGCCAGCAGTTTTCTAGCTGGGGCCAACGTCCTGACTTTC
>TRBV27|TRBJ2-3|TRBD2|.
CASSFLGGRGTDTQYF
TGTGCCAGCAGTTTCCTGGGCGGGAGGGGCACAGATACGCAGTATTTT
>TRBV5-1|TRBJ1-1|.|.
CASSLEGMNTEAFF
TGCGCCAGCAGCTTGGAGGGTATGAACACTGAAGCTTTCTTT
>TRBV5-1|TRBJ2-6|.|.
CASRSGRGSGANVLTF
TGCGCCAGCAGGTCTGGCCGGGGTTCTGGGGCCAACGTCCTGACTTTC
>TRBV28|TRBJ1-4|.|.
CASSRGGNEKLFF
TGTGCCAGCTCCAGAGGGGGGAATGAAAAACTGTTTTTT
>TRBV6-6|TRBJ2-7|TRBD2|.
CASTPRLGSGSYEQYF
TGTGCCAGCACCCCTCGGCTTGGTAGCGGGAGTTACGAGCAGTACTTC
>TRBV2|TRBJ2-2|.|.
CASRSGLGTTGELFF
TGTGCCAGCCGGTCGGGACTGGGTACGACCGGGGAGCTGTTTTTT
>TRBV28|TRBJ1-2|.|.
CASITKTGGGYTF
TGTGCCAGCATCACCAAGACAGGCGGGGGCTACACCTTC
>TRBV11-1|TRBJ2-1|TRBD2|.
CASSLDSGRAVILEQFF
TGTGCCAGCAGCTTAGATAGCGGGAGGGCCGTTATTCTTGAGCAGTTCTTC
>TRBV25-1|TRBJ2-3|TRBD1|.
CASSRVTGADTQYF
TGTGCCAGCAGTAGAGTGACAGGGGCAGATACGCAGTATTTT
>TRBV27|TRBJ1-2|TRBD1|.
CASSLSSGEDRVGLYGYTF
TGTGCCAGCAGTTTATCCTCTGGGGAGGACAGGGTAGGGTTGTATGGCTACACCTTC
>TRBV14|TRBJ1-5|TRBD1|.
CASQRQGPSQPQHF
TGTGCCAGCCAGCGACAGGGCCCTAGTCAGCCCCAGCATTTT